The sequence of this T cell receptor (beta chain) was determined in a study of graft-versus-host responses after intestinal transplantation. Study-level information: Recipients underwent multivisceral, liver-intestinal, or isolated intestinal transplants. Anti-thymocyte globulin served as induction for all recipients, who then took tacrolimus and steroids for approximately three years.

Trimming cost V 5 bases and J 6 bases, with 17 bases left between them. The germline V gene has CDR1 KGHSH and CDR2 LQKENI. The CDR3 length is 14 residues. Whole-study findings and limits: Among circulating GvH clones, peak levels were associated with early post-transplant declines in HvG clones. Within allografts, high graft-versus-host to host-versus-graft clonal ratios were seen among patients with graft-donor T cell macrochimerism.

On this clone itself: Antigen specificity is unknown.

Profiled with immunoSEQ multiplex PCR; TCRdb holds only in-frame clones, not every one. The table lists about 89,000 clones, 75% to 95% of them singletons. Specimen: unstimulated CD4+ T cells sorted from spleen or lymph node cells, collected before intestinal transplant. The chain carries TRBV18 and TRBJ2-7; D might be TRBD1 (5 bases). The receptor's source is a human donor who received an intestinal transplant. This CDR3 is CASSSRGGVGEQYF. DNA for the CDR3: TGTGCCAGCTCATCAAGGGGTGGAGTGGGCGAGCAGTACTTC.